This TCR beta chain originates from a study of OX40 agonist ivuxolimab in advanced cancers. Looking at the study overall: Partial response was recorded in three patients: one hepatocellular carcinoma and two cutaneous melanoma cases.

Method: immunoSEQ multiplex PCR; TCRdb's copy keeps in-frame clones and lacks some. The sample lists some 50,000 clones, about 86% occurring once. Germline V gives CDR1 SGHAT, CDR2 FQNNGV. Trimming stripped 1 base from V and 6 bases from J, with 7 bases between. This CDR3 is built from 12 residues. As regards this clone: Its antigen remains unknown.

Study-wide results and caveats: In the 0.1 to 3.0 mg/kg range, CD4+ and CD8+ blood T cells had expanded clonally by week 6. Partly responding patients at 0.1-3.0 mg/kg showed some of the smallest clonal expansion.

The sequencing here drew on CD4+ or CD8+ T cells sorted from blood, taken in a trial of the OX40 agonist ivuxolimab. This chain joins TRBV11-2 and TRBJ2-7; D gene ambiguous. This receptor was identified in an adult with an advanced solid tumor such as melanoma, head and neck, liver or kidney cancer. This CDR3 reads CASSLVWSEQYV. The CDR3 nucleotides are TGTGCCAGCAGCTTAGTCTGGTCCGAGCAGTACGTC.